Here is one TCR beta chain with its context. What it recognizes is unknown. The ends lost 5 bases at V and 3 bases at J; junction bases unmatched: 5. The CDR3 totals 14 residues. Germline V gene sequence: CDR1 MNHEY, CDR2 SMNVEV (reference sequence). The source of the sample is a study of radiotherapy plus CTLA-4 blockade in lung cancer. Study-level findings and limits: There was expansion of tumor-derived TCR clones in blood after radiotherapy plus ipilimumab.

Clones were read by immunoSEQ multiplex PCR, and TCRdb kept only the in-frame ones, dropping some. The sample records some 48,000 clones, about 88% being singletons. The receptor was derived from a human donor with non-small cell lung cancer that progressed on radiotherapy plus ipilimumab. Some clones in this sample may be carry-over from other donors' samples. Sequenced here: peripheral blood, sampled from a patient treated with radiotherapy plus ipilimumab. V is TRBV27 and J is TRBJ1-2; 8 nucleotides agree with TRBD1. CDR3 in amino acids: CASSRTQGDYGYTF. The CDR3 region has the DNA TGTGCCAGCAGTCGGACACAGGGGGACTATGGCTACACCTTC.